A selection of T cell receptor beta chains follows, all from one sample in a study of cytomegalovirus exposure and HLA in healthy donors. Data came from immunoSEQ multiplex PCR; TCRdb stores just in-frame clones and leaves some out. The table records some 140,000 clones, around three quarters of them present only once. The sequencing input was PBMCs. Receptors were obtained from a young man in good health and CMV-seronegative. Both conserved end residues are part of each CDR3. Each record gives: J gene, V gene, clone size, D gene, CDR3 protein, CDR3 DNA. D genes are given only for firm matches. The size field is filled for only some rows; it gives once, few, many or a size class.

TRBJ1-1,TRBV5-4,NA,NA,CASSLAGGVGAMNTEAFF,TGTGCCAGCAGCTTGGCTGGGGGTGTGGGGGCCATGAACACTGAAGCTTTCTTT
TRBJ1-4,TRBV19,NA,NA,CASSIASFNEKLFF,TGTGCCAGTAGTATAGCGTCCTTTAATGAAAAACTGTTTTTT
TRBJ1-2,TRBV7-9,NA,TRBD1,CASSSTGAYGYTF,TGTGCCAGCAGCTCGACAGGGGCTTATGGCTACACCTTC
TRBJ1-5,TRBV5-1,NA,NA,CASSLKGGDGPQHF,TGCGCCAGCAGCTTGAAAGGGGGTGACGGACCCCAGCATTTT
TRBJ2-3,TRBV7-9,NA,NA,CSSSLSAAASDTQYF,TGTTCCAGCAGCTTATCGGCGGCTGCGTCAGATACGCAGTATTTT
TRBJ1-4,TRBV6-6,few,TRBD1,CASSRSGQQTNEKLFF,TGTGCCAGCAGTCGGTCGGGACAGCAGACTAATGAAAAACTGTTTTTT
TRBJ1-1,TRBV29-1,NA,TRBD1,CSTPGQGYGEAFF,TGCAGCACGCCGGGACAGGGGTATGGTGAAGCTTTCTTT
TRBJ2-1,TRBV7-9,NA,TRBD2,CASSSAGGREQFF,TGTGCCAGCAGCTCAGCGGGGGGGCGTGAGCAGTTCTTC
TRBJ1-6,TRBV5-1,NA,NA,CASSGGDHNSPLHF,TGCGCCAGCAGCGGCGGGGACCATAATTCACCCCTCCACTTT
TRBJ2-1,TRBV5-1,NA,NA,CASSPLSLGDNEQFF,TGCGCCAGCAGCCCACTATCCCTCGGGGATAATGAGCAGTTCTTC
TRBJ2-3,TRBV7-2,NA,NA,CASSLAPRDTQYF,TGTGCCAGCAGCTTAGCCCCCCGAGATACGCAGTATTTT
TRBJ1-1,TRBV9,NA,TRBD1,CASSGSVTGNPTAEAFF,TGTGCCAGCAGCGGGTCGGTGACAGGGAATCCCACCGCTGAAGCTTTCTTT
TRBJ1-4,TRBV6-1,NA,NA,CASTLQGNREKLFF,TGTGCCAGCACACTACAGGGTAATAGAGAAAAACTGTTTTTT
TRBJ1-1,TRBV6-1,few,NA,CASSQPLGVGTEAFF,TGTGCCAGCAGTCAGCCTTTAGGGGTGGGCACTGAAGCTTTCTTT
TRBJ2-1,TRBV6-5,NA,TRBD1,CASSLDRGYPNEQFF,TGTGCCAGCAGCCTAGACAGGGGGTACCCCAATGAGCAGTTCTTC
TRBJ1-2,TRBV9,NA,TRBD1,CASSDPDRITNYGYTF,TGTGCCAGCAGCGACCCGGACAGGATTACTAACTATGGCTACACCTTC
TRBJ2-7,TRBV5-1,NA,NA,CASSLGGTRGSYEQYF,TGCGCCAGCAGCTTGGGAGGTACAAGGGGCTCCTACGAGCAGTACTTC
TRBJ1-2,TRBV4-2,once,TRBD1,CASSQDGRGAPVLGYTF,TGTGCCAGCAGCCAAGATGGCAGGGGGGCGCCCGTTCTTGGCTACACCTTC
TRBJ2-2,TRBV14,NA,TRBD1,CASSQYRGIRGELFF,TGTGCCAGCAGCCAATACAGGGGAATAAGAGGGGAGCTGTTTTTT
TRBJ2-7,TRBV19,NA,NA,CASSETGSYEQYF,TGTGCCAGTAGTGAGACAGGTTCCTACGAGCAGTACTTC
TRBJ1-3,TRBV19,NA,TRBD1,CASRRNRGSSGNTIYF,TGTGCCAGTCGTCGGAACAGGGGGAGTTCTGGAAACACCATATATTTT
TRBJ2-1,TRBV4-3,NA,NA,CASSQDGSAREQFF,TGCGCCAGCAGCCAAGATGGGAGTGCCCGTGAGCAGTTCTTC
TRBJ2-5,TRBV25-1,NA,TRBD1,CASSVGQGSAQYF,TGTGCCAGCAGTGTGGGACAGGGTAGTGCCCAGTACTTC
TRBJ2-3,TRBV6-6,NA,NA,CASSSGQGMADTQYF,TGTGCCAGCAGTTCCGGGCAGGGAATGGCAGATACGCAGTATTTT
TRBJ1-6,TRBV7-4,NA,NA,CASSLVSGQVYSYNSPLHF,TGTGCCAGCAGCTTAGTTTCAGGGCAGGTCTACTCCTATAATTCACCCCTCCACTTT
TRBJ1-2,TRBV7-9,NA,NA,CASSLGAGPYGYTF,TGTGCCAGCAGCTTAGGGGCCGGTCCTTATGGCTACACCTTC
TRBJ2-7,TRBV5-1,few,NA,CASSGDSLAYEQYF,TGCGCCAGCAGCGGCGACAGTCTGGCCTACGAGCAGTACTTC
TRBJ2-7,TRBV6-4,NA,NA,CASSEYRTYEQYF,TGTGCCAGCAGTGAATACAGAACCTACGAGCAGTACTTC